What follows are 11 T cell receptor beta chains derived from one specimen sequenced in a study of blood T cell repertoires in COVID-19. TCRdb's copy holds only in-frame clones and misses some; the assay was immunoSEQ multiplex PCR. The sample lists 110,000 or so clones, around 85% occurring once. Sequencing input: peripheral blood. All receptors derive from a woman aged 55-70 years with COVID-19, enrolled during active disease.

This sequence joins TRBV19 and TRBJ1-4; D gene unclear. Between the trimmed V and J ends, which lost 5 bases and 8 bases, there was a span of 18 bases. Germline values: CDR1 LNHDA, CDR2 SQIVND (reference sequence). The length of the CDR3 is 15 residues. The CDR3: CASSPSWTPGEKLFF. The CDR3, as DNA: TGTGCCAGTAGTCCCTCCTGGACCCCGGGGGAAAAACTGTTTTTT.

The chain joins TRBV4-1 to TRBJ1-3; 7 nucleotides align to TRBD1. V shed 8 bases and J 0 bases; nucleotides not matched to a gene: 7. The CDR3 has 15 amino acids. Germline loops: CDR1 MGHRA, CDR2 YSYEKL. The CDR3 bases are TGCGCCAGCGGTAGACAGGGAAGCTCTGGAAACACCATATATTTT. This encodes CASGRQGSSGNTIYF.

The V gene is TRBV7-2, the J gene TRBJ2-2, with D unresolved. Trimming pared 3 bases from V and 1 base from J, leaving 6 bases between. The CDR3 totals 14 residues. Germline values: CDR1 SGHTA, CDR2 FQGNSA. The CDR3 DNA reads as TGTGCCAGCAGCTTTTTAATGAACACCGGGGAGCTGTTTTTT. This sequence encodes CASSFLMNTGELFF. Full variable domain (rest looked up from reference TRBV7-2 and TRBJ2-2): GAGVSQSPSNKVTEKGKDVELRCDPISGHTALYWYRQSLGQGLEFLIYFQGNSAPDKSGLPSDRFSAERTGGSVSTLTIQRTQQEDSAVYLCASSFLMNTGELFFGEGSRLTVL.

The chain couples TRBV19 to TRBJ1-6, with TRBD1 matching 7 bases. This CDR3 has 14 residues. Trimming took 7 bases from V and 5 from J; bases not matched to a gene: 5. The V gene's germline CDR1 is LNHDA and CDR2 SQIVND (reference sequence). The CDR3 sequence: CASKAGTDNSPLHF. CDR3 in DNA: TGTGCCAGTAAAGCCGGGACAGATAATTCACCCCTCCACTTT.

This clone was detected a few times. In DNA, the CDR3 is TGTGCCAGCAGCTTATCCCCGGGACTAGCGGGGGGGCTACCTGAGCAGTTCTTC. It codes for CASSLSPGLAGGLPEQFF. The chain uses TRBV7-8 and TRBJ2-1, with TRBD2 matching 16 bases. Trimming removed 2 bases from V and 9 bases from J; junction bases left unmatched: 10. The CDR3 covers 18 residues. Germline V CDR1 and CDR2: SGHVS, FQNEAQ.

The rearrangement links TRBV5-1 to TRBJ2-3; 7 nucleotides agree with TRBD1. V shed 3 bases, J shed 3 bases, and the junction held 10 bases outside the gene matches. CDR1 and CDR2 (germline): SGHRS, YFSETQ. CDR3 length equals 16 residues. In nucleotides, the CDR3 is TGCGCCAGCAGCTCTCAGACAGGGATATCAACAGATACGCAGTATTTT. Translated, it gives CASSSQTGISTDTQYF.

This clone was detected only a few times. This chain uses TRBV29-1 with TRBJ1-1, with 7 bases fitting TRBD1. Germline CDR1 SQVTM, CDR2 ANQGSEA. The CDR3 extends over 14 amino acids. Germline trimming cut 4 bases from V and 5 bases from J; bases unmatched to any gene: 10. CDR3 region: CSVATGREITEAFF. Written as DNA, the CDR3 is TGCAGCGTTGCGACAGGGCGAGAGATTACTGAAGCTTTCTTT.

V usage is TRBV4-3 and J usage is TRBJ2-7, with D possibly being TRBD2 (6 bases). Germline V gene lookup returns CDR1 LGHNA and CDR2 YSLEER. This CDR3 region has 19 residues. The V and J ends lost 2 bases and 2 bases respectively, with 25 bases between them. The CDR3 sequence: CASSQSDLSFGTSTYEQYF. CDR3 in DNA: TGCGCCAGCAGCCAAAGTGACTTATCTTTTGGGACTTCGACCTACGAGCAGTACTTC.

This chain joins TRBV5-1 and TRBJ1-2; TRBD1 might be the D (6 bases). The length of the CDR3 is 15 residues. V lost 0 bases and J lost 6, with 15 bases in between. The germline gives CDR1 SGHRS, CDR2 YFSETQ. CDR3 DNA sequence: TGCGCCAGCAGCTTGGAGTCCAGGGGTTACGATGGCTACACCTTC. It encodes CASSLESRGYDGYTF.

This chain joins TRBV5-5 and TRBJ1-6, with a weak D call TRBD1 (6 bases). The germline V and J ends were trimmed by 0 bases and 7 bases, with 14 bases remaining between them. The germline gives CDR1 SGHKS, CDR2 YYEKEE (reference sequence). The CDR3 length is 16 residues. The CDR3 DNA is TGTGCCAGCAGCTTGGCCGAGACAGGTGGCAATTCACCCCTCCACTTT. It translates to CASSLAETGGNSPLHF.

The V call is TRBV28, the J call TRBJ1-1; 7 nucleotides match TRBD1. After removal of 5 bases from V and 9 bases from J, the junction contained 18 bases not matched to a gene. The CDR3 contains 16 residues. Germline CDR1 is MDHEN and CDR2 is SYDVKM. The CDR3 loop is CASSPPATTGVGQAFF. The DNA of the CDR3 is TGTGCCAGCAGTCCCCCCGCGACAACAGGGGTGGGTCAAGCTTTCTTT.